The rows below give T cell receptor beta chains drawn from one sample of a study of Ad26.COV2.S vaccination and SARS-CoV-2 variants. Profiling relied on immunoSEQ multiplex PCR, and the TCRdb table lists in-frame clones only, not all of them. The table records around 420,000 clones, roughly 90% of them present only once. This specimen consisted of peripheral blood, obtained in a trial of Ad26.COV2.S vaccine versus placebo. These TCRs come from a person aged 18-65 years who received the Ad26.COV2.S COVID-19 vaccine or a placebo. Both conserved end residues are trimmed from each CDR3. Rows give clone size only sometimes, using once, few, many, or a class for an expanded clone.

CDR3	size	V
ASKPGLATGELF	-	TRBV6-5
ASSYLPPMGEAF	-	TRBV7-9
ASSLDQGHGYT	few	TRBV7-9
ASTTGGIGANVLT	-	TRBV7-3
ASSEPDTQY	-	TRBV6-1
ASSEAEPGPSQPQH	-	TRBV6-1
ASSNNYPKETQY	-	TRBV5-6
ASSLTAANTGELF	-	TRBV7-9
SVAPWTGGTYEQY	-	TRBV29-1
ASSFLRYEQY	-	TRBV28
ASSEADTIGEKLF	-	TRBV25-1
ASSVTDFSGNTIY	-	TRBV9
ASTLRRVVQETQY	once	TRBV2
ASSPDRADYYNSPLH	-	TRBV19
ASSTGQGAYEQY	-	TRBV19
ASSRTGGNTEAF	-	TRBV6-2/TRBV6-3
ASSLQGTQPQH	-	TRBV7-2
AISESSGDIGEQY	-	TRBV10-3
ASSQQGQGGHEQY	-	TRBV7-3
ASSLQGGWPDTQY	-	TRBV11-2
ASSLSSGWDEQY	-	TRBV11-3
ASSQLAGGTDTQY	-	TRBV3-1/TRBV3-2
ASSYGGTGTYEQY	-	TRBV18
ASSATTGGAYNEQF	-	TRBV6-1
ASSLPRDRGTSTDTQY	-	TRBV28
ASSQEYLATYNEQF	-	TRBV4-3
ATSSQMGGQPQH	-	TRBV15
ASSYSAGGETEAF	-	TRBV6-2/TRBV6-3
ASSSLGIYEQY	-	TRBV11-2
ASSLEAGGGQY	-	TRBV11-2
ASSPWTGKDEQF	once	TRBV7-2
ATSGNRGFGTYSNQPQH	-	TRBV15
ASSQGLRGVYEQY	-	TRBV4-1
ASRQAGDHSPLH	-	TRBV6-6
ASSYKLGNQPQH	-	TRBV6-5
ASSPGTGANTEAF	-	TRBV7-2
ASSTSGGAGDTQY	-	TRBV5-1
SATGGNYGYT	few	TRBV29-1
ASSPRTGVGNEQF	-	TRBV6-4
ASSGTSGMTANEQF	-	TRBV16
ASSGTGSLAVTQY	few	TRBV28
ASSFGLARYLGETQY	-	TRBV7-9
ASSSTPRVSTDTQY	-	TRBV9
ASSYDSYTEAF	-	TRBV6-5
ASSSGPSRQGRNTGELF	-	TRBV11-2
ASSLYTPKTVLAF	-	TRBV5-1